Each of the 26 T cell receptor beta chains below was sequenced from the same sample in a study of post-analysis software for immune sequencing data. General study points: Controls had lower frequencies than patients of a few TRBV segments, which included TRBV5-6, TRBV5-1 and TRBV20-1.

Prepared libraries of TCR beta cDNA carried unique molecular identifiers. TCRdb re-derived calls from the PCR reads in MiXCR, one entry per CDR3 protein. The sample yields hundreds of thousands of distinct CDR3 sequences, approximately 60% seen once. Their antigens are not known. What was sequenced was blood. The receptors originated from a girl aged 2-10 years with multiple sclerosis.

This clonotype was recorded a few times. The chain carries TRBV28 and TRBJ2-3; TRBD2 agrees at 9 bases. Germline V gives CDR1 MDHEN, CDR2 SYDVKM. The CDR3 has 15 amino acids. Trimming cost V 5 bases and J 2 bases; bases outside gene matches: 5. The CDR3 sequence: CASSGREGHTDTQYF. The CDR3, as DNA: TGTGCCAGCAGTGGGCGGGAGGGGCACACAGATACGCAGTATTTT.

Turning to this clonotype: A much bigger clone sits one base away, suggesting this may be a read error. The rearrangement joins TRBV6-1 to TRBJ2-1; 9 nucleotides line up with TRBD1. The junction had 6 bases not matched to a gene; V was cut back by 6 bases and J by 6 bases. Germline CDR1 MNHNS, CDR2 SASEGT. The length of the CDR3 is 14 residues. CDR3 DNA sequence: TGTGCCAGCAGGCGGGACAGGGTAATCAATGAGCAGTTCTTC. Protein sequence: CASRRDRVINEQFF.

This sequence joins TRBV7-2 and TRBJ2-7, with no clear D. The end of the DNA aligns better with TRBJ2-5, so the J call may be wrong. The length of the CDR3 is 13 residues. Germline loops: CDR1 SGHTA, CDR2 FQGNSA. In nucleotides, the CDR3 is TGTGCCAGCAGCTTAGACGGGCACGGGACCCAGTACTTC. It is translated as CASSLDGHGTQYF.

The chain employs TRBV7-2 and TRBJ2-2; possibly TRBD2 for D (7 bases). Germline V gene data show CDR1 as SGHTA and CDR2 as FQGNSA. This CDR3 comprises 16 residues. V lost 4 bases and J lost 4, with 16 bases in between. In nucleotides, the CDR3 is TGTGCCAGCAGCTACAGGGAGCGGGGTGTCACCGGGGAGCTGTTTTTT. Amino acids: CASSYRERGVTGELFF.

This chain uses TRBV4-3 with TRBJ1-2, with a tentative D call TRBD1 (6 bases). This CDR3 is 15 amino acids long. Looked up from germline, CDR1 is LGHNA and CDR2 is YSLEER. V was cut by 4 bases and J by 5 bases, with 17 bases left in between. CDR3 nucleotide sequence: TGCGCCAGCAGCCCCCGAGACAGGTCTCCTTATGGCTACACCTTC. The encoded protein is CASSPRDRSPYGYTF.

The chain has TRBV5-1 and TRBJ1-2; 9 bases map to TRBD1. Looked up from germline, CDR1 is SGHRS and CDR2 is YFSETQ. The CDR3 sequence is 15 residues long. V lost 3 bases, J lost 0 bases, and 3 bases stayed unmatched. CDR3 protein: CASSSGTGSNYGYTF. The CDR3 DNA reads as TGCGCCAGCAGCTCCGGGACAGGGTCTAACTATGGCTACACCTTC.

V and J are TRBV20-1 and TRBJ2-7; 11 bases fit TRBD2. The V gene's germline CDR1 is DFQATT and CDR2 SNEGSKA (reference sequence). V shed 5 bases, J shed 0 bases, and the junction held 6 bases outside the gene matches. The length of the CDR3 is 15 residues. This CDR3 is CSALGTSGLSYEQYF. Here the CDR3 DNA reads TGCAGTGCTCTCGGGACTAGCGGACTCTCCTACGAGCAGTACTTC.

This clonotype was seen once. The genes are TRBV29-1 and TRBJ1-5; tentative D call: TRBD1 (6 bases). Between the trimmed V and J ends, which lost 3 bases and 4 bases, there was a span of 10 bases. Germline V CDR1 and CDR2: SQVTM, ANQGSEA. This CDR3 is 13 amino acids long. Here the CDR3 reads CSVEGGMNQPQHF. CDR3 nucleotide sequence: TGCAGCGTTGAGGGGGGCATGAATCAGCCCCAGCATTTT.

The V gene is TRBV12-3 or TRBV12-4, the J gene TRBJ2-1, with D unresolved. The length of the CDR3 is 17 residues. V lost 0 bases and J 4 bases, leaving 16 bases between the germline ends. CDR3 protein: CASSLAPQLLGYNEQFF. CDR3 DNA sequence: TGTGCCAGCAGTTTAGCGCCACAACTACTCGGATACAATGAGCAGTTCTTC.

V gene TRBV20-1 combines with J gene TRBJ2-5; a possible D gene is TRBD1 (6 bases). The CDR3 consists of 14 residues. Germline V gene lookup returns CDR1 DFQATT and CDR2 SNEGSKA (reference sequence). CDR3 sequence reads: CILLRDTGKETQYF. The CDR3 DNA sequence: TGCATTCTTTTACGGGACACGGGGAAGGAGACCCAGTACTTC.

This clonotype showed up just a few times. For the CDR3, the DNA is TGTGCCAGCAGGGAGGGACCGGGACAGAGTGGCTACACCTTC. Its protein is CASREGPGQSGYTF. The J gene is TRBJ1-2, the V gene TRBV12-3 or TRBV12-4; 7 nucleotides align to TRBD1. V dropped 6 bases and J dropped 7; count of bases not matched to a gene: 11. The CDR3 runs 14 residues.

The sample holds a few counts of this clonotype. J is TRBJ2-7 and V is TRBV4-1; 12 nucleotides line up with TRBD2. CDR3 length equals 15 residues. V lost 2 bases and J lost 3; bases outside the gene matches: 2. Germline CDR1 is MGHRA and CDR2 is YSYEKL. The CDR3 DNA reads TGCGCCAGCAGCCAACCGACTAGCGGGGGCTACGAGCAGTACTTC. Protein product: CASSQPTSGGYEQYF.

This clonotype was counted a few times. This sequence joins TRBV20-1 and TRBJ2-3; 8 positions agree with TRBD2. Trimming cost V 2 bases and J 6 bases; bases outside gene matches: 10. This CDR3 spans 15 amino acids. The V gene's germline CDR1 is DFQATT and CDR2 SNEGSKA (reference sequence). The CDR3: CSARYAGGGLDTQYF. Written as DNA, the CDR3 is TGCAGTGCTAGATACGCGGGAGGTGGGTTGGATACGCAGTATTTT.

This clonotype has more than one count but fewer than ten. This chain uses TRBV21-1 with TRBJ2-5; the D call of TRBD1 is as the table states it, not checked on the DNA. TRBV21-1 is marked as a pseudogene. The CDR3 has 14 amino acids. The CDR3 is CASSKVDSQETQYF. The DNA for the CDR3 is TGTGCCAGCAGCAAAGTGGACAGCCAAGAGACCCAGTACTTC.

The rearrangement uses TRBV6-5 and TRBJ2-7; D is perhaps TRBD2 (6 bases). Germline V gene sequence: CDR1 MNHEY, CDR2 SVGAGI. V was clipped by 0 bases and J by 3 bases, with 15 bases between them. The CDR3 is 16 residues long. The DNA of the CDR3 is TGTGCCAGCAGTTACTCGAGGGGAGGTCTAGTCTACGAGCAGTACTTC. Protein product: CASSYSRGGLVYEQYF.

The rearrangement joins TRBV10-3 to TRBJ2-7, with a tentative D call TRBD1 (8 bases). The CDR3 is 19 amino acids. CDR1 and CDR2 from the germline V gene are ENHRY and SYGVKD. V lost 6 bases and J lost 0, with 27 bases in between. The CDR3 DNA follows: TGTGCCATCAGGGGAATTGGACAGGGCCAAAGGACTAGCTCCTACGAGCAGTACTTC. Translation gives CAIRGIGQGQRTSSYEQYF.

The V call is TRBV27, the J call TRBJ1-4, with TRBD1 identical over 8 bases. With V trimmed by 6 bases and J by 8 bases, 11 bases remained unmatched. CDR1 is MNHEY and CDR2 is SMNVEV in the germline V gene (reference sequence). The CDR3 is made up of 15 amino acids. The CDR3 bases are TGTGCCAGCAGCCCCAGGGGGCTGAGGACGGAAAAACTGTTTTTT. This gives the protein CASSPRGLRTEKLFF.

This clonotype was found a few times. This chain uses TRBV5-1 with TRBJ2-3; D not resolved. Trimming stripped 0 bases from V and 2 bases from J, with 10 bases between. The CDR3 has 15 residues. Per the germline V gene, CDR1 is SGHRS and CDR2 is YFSETQ. CDR3 coding DNA: TGCGCCAGCAGCTTGGATGGAGCGCCCACAGATACGCAGTATTTT. It is translated as CASSLDGAPTDTQYF. The entire variable domain, with the rest obtained from reference TRBV5-1 and TRBJ2-3, is as follows: KAGVTQTPRYLIKTRGQQVTLSCSPISGHRSVSWYQQTPGQGLQFLFEYFSETQRNKGNFPGRFSGRQFSNSRSEMNVSTLELGDSALYLCASSLDGAPTDTQYFGPGTRLTVL.

The chain joins TRBV5-1 to TRBJ2-3; D is unclear. The CDR3 is made up of 12 amino acids. Germline V gives CDR1 SGHRS, CDR2 YFSETQ. V was trimmed by 7 bases and J by 6 bases, leaving 12 bases between them. This CDR3 is CASAVVADTQYF. CDR3 bases: TGCGCCAGCGCTGTAGTGGCGGATACGCAGTATTTT.

Notes on this clonotype: One end of the junction fails to match germline, which may point to a read error. V is TRBV12-3 or TRBV12-4 and J is TRBJ2-3, with D unresolved. The CDR3 has 16 amino acids. CDR3 sequence (DNA): TGTGCCAGCAGTTCTGTTGACTTATCCCGCACAGATGCGCAGTATTTT. Its translation is CASSSVDLSRTDAQYF.

This clonotype was counted between two and nine times. The genes are TRBV4-3 and TRBJ1-2; D not resolved. V was shortened by 0 bases and J by 3 bases, with 14 bases between the two germline ends. CDR3 length: 16 amino acids. Germline CDR1 is LGHNA and CDR2 is YSLEER. CDR3: CASSQDRVALYYGYTF. For the CDR3, the DNA is TGCGCCAGCAGCCAAGATAGGGTGGCCTTATACTATGGCTACACCTTC.

The chain links TRBV12-3 or TRBV12-4 to TRBJ2-3, with TRBD2 as a possible D gene (6 bases). Trimming removed 6 bases from V and 0 bases from J, with 13 bases in between. The CDR3 is made up of 15 amino acids. Here the CDR3 reads CASRDSGLSTDTQYF. CDR3 coding DNA: TGTGCCAGCAGAGATAGCGGCCTTAGCACAGATACGCAGTATTTT.

This chain's CDR3 is CASSPRGTQETQYF. CDR3 bases: TGTGCCAGCAGCCCTAGAGGAACCCAAGAGACCCAGTACTTC. V gene TRBV7-7 combines with J gene TRBJ2-5; unclear D gene. Trimming shortened V by 5 bases and J by 1 base, and 11 bases separated the two germline ends. Germline CDR1 and CDR2: SSHAT and FNYEAQ (reference sequence). CDR3 length: 14 amino acids.

This clonotype is a singleton in its sample. V gene TRBV4-1 combines with J gene TRBJ2-7, with 8 bases identical to TRBD1. Germline assignment: CDR1 MGHRA and CDR2 YSYEKL. This CDR3 comprises 16 residues. V was pared by 0 bases and J by 4 bases, with 8 bases of the junction left unmatched. CDR3 loop: CASSQERAGGGYEQYF. CDR3 in DNA: TGCGCCAGCAGCCAAGAACGGGCAGGGGGCGGGTACGAGCAGTACTTC.

As concerns this clonotype: At one end, the junction sequence differs from germline, possibly due to a read error. This rearrangement joins TRBV9 to TRBJ2-1, with 7 bases that match TRBD2. CDR3 size: 14 residues. Germline V gene sequence: CDR1 SGDLS, CDR2 YYNGEE. CDR3 sequence reads: CASSGTPGTNERFF. In DNA, the CDR3 is TGTGCCAGCAGCGGCACCCCCGGGACTAATGAGCGGTTCTTC. Full variable domain (rest looked up from reference TRBV9 and TRBJ2-1): DSGVTQTPKHLITATGQRVTLRCSPRSGDLSVYWYQQSLDQGLQFLIQYYNGEERAKGNILERFSAQQFPDLHSELNLSSLELGDSALYFCASSGTPGTNERFFGPGTRLTVL.

The chain is built from TRBV28 and TRBJ2-3, with 12 bases fitting TRBD2. With 8 bases clipped from V and 2 bases from J, the junction kept 14 bases outside the gene matches. Germline V lookup: CDR1 MDHEN, CDR2 SYDVKM. The CDR3 is made up of 18 amino acids. CDR3 DNA: TGTGCCAGCGGGGGAACTAGCGGGGGGCCCCTTTTCACAGATACGCAGTATTTT. This sequence encodes CASGGTSGGPLFTDTQYF.